The entry below gives a single TCR beta chain sequence along with its context. The target antigen is unknown. This specimen comes from a study of CD8+ T cells in alopecia areata. Notes on the study in general: Many of the expanded lesional clones endured in scalp and blood while on tofacitinib. In lesional scalp, particularly from alopecia totalis/universalis, clonality was higher than in normal scalp.

V gave up 8 bases and J gave up 6 bases; unmatched junction bases: 15. This CDR3 is 15 amino acids long. Germline CDR1 is GTSNPN and CDR2 is SVGIG (reference sequence). cDNA prepared by RNA extraction and subsequent reverse transcription served as the template for sequencing. TCRdb's copy holds only in-frame clones and misses some; the assay was immunoSEQ multiplex PCR. The table includes 200,000 to 250,000 clones, more than 55% detected once. Treatment: oral pan-JAK inhibitor, 5-10 mg twice daily. The source is a human donor with alopecia areata. The chain carries TRBV30 and TRBJ1-1; TRBD1 agrees at 10 bases. Material: CD4+ T cells sorted from blood, obtained around week 46, from a patient treated with tofacitinib. The CDR3 sequence is CAHQIPGQGRAEAFF. CDR3 DNA: TGTGCCCATCAAATCCCGGGACAGGGGAGGGCTGAAGCTTTCTTT.